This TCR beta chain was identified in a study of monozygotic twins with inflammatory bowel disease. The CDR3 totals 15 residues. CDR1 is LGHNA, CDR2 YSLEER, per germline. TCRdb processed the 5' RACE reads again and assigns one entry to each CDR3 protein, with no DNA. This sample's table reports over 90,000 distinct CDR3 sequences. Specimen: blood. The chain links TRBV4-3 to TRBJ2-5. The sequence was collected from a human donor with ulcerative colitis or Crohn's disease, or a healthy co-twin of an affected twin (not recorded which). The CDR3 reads CASSQDLGDRETQYF.